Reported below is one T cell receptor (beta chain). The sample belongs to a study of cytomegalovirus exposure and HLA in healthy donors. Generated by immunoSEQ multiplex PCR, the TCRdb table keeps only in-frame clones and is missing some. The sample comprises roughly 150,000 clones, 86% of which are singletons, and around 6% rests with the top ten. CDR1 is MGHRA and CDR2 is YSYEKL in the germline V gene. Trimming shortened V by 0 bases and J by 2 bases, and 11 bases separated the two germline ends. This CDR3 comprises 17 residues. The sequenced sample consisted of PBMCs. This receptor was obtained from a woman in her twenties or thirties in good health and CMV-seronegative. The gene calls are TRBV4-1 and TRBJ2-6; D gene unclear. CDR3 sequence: CASSQELGTTGANVLTF. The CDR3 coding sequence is TGCGCCAGCAGCCAAGAGTTGGGAACCACTGGGGCCAACGTCCTGACTTTC.